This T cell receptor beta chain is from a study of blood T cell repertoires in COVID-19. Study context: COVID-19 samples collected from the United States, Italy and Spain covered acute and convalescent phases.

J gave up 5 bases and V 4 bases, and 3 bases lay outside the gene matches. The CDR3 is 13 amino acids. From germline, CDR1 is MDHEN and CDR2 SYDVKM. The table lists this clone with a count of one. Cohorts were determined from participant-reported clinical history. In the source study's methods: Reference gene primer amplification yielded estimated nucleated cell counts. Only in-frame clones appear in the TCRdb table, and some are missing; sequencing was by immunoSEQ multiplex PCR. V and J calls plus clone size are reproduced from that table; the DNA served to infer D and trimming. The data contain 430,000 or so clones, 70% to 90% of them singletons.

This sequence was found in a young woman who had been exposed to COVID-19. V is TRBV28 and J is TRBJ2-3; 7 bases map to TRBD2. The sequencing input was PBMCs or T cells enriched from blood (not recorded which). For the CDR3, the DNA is TGTGCCAGCAGTTCGCGGGAGTTAGATACGCAGTATTTT. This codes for CASSSRELDTQYF.